This TCR beta chain was profiled in a study of radiotherapy plus CTLA-4 blockade in lung cancer. At the level of the study: With 25% to 35% of patients having disease control, objective responses were seen in about 18%.

Notes on the study in general: Among blood TCR repertoires after radiotherapy plus ipilimumab, tumor-derived clones expanded. Dynamics of early blood T cell clones, together with interferon-beta, were reportedly the best predictors of response.

In the case of this clone: Its antigen is currently unknown.

Using immunoSEQ multiplex PCR, the repertoire was profiled, and TCRdb retains in-frame clones only, with some absent. The sample holds over 60,000 clones, more than 75% seen once. The study treated chemo-refractory metastatic non-small-cell lung cancer patients with focal radiation plus ipilimumab CTLA-4 blockade. The CDR3 spans 16 residues. The germline V gene encodes CDR1 SGHTA and CDR2 FQGNSA. The V segment lost 1 base and the J segment 4 bases; nucleotides outside the gene matches: 6. This receptor was taken from a human donor with non-small cell lung cancer who had stable disease on radiotherapy plus ipilimumab. The sequencing used peripheral blood, collected from a patient treated with radiotherapy plus ipilimumab. The J gene is TRBJ2-3, the V gene TRBV7-2, with 9 bases aligning to TRBD2. The CDR3 loop reads CASSLGISGGSDTQYF. The CDR3 DNA reads as TGTGCCAGCAGCTTAGGTATTAGCGGGGGTTCAGATACGCAGTATTTT.